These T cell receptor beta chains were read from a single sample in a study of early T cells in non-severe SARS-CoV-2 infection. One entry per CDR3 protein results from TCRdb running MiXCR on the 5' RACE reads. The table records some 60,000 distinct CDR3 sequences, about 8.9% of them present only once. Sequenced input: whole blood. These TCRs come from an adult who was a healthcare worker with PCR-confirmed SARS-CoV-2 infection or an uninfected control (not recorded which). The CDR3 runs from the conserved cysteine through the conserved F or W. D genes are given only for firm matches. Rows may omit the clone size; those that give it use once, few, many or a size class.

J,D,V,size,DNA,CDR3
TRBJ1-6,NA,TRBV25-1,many,TGTGCCAGCAGTGCTGCTGGGAATTCACCCCTCCACTTT,CASSAAGNSPLHF
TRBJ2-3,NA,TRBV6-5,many,TGTGCCAGCAGTTACTCGAGCTCAGATACGCAGTATTTT,CASSYSSSDTQYF
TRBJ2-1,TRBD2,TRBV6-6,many,TGTGCCAGCAGTCCGGGACTAGCTCGACGTGAGCAGTTCTTC,CASSPGLARREQFF
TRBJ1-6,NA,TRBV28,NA,TGTGCCAGCAGTGGGACACCGTATAATTCACCCCTCCACTTT,CASSGTPYNSPLHF
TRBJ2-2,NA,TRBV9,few,TGTGCCAGCAGCCCTCCCACAGGGACCGGGGAGCTGTTTTTT,CASSPPTGTGELFF
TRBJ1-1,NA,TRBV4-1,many,TGCGCCAGCAGCCAAGGAGCCGAGACCATGAACACTGAAGCTTTCTTT,CASSQGAETMNTEAFF
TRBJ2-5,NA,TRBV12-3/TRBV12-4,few,TGTGCCAGCAGTTCAAGACTAGTTTTGACCCAGTACTTC,CASSSRLVLTQYF
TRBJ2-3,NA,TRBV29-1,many,TGCAGCCTGAAGACAGAGACAGATACGCAGTATTTT,CSLKTETDTQYF
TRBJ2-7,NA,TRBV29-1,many,TGCAGCGTCCTGTCCTACGAGCAGTACTTC,CSVLSYEQYF
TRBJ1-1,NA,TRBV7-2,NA,TGTGCCAGCAGCTTAAGAGGCAGTAGAACTATGAACACTGAAGCTTTCTTT,CASSLRGSRTMNTEAFF
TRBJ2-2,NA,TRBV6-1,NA,TGTGCCAGTCAGAGGGCAGGGGCAAACACCGGGGAGCTGTTTTTT,CASQRAGANTGELFF
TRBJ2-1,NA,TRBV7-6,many,TGTGCCAGCAGCTTTTCGGGTCCGTACAATGAGCAGTTCTTC,CASSFSGPYNEQFF
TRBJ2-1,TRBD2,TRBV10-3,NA,TGTGCCATTCAGACTAGCGGGAGTTACAATGAGCAGTTCTTC,CAIQTSGSYNEQFF
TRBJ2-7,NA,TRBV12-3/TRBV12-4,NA,TGTGCCAGCAGTCCTCGGGGGCCCAGCTCCTACGAGCAGTACTTC,CASSPRGPSSYEQYF
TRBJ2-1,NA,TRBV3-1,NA,TGTGCCAGCAGCCAAGATTACAGCAACAATGAGCAGTTCTTC,CASSQDYSNNEQFF
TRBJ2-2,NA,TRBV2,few,TGTGCCAGCAGGGAACAGGGAACGAACACCGGGGAGCTGTTTTTT,CASREQGTNTGELFF
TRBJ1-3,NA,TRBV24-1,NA,TGTGCCACCAGTGATTTGCAGACAGGCCCCACCATATATTTT,CATSDLQTGPTIYF
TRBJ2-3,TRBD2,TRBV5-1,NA,TGCGCCAGCAGCTTGATGAGCGGGAGAGGGGATACGCAGTATTTT,CASSLMSGRGDTQYF
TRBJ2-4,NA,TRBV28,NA,TGTGCCAGCAGTCAGAGACGGGACACACTAGCCAAAAACATTCAGTACTTC,CASSQRRDTLAKNIQYF
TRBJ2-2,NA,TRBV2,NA,TGTGCCAGCAGAAGGCGGGACGGGGCCGGGGAGCTGTTTTTT,CASRRRDGAGELFF
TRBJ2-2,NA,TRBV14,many,TGTGCCAGCAGCCTCAGGTTCACCGGGGAGCTGTTTTTT,CASSLRFTGELFF
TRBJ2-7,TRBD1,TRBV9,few,TGTGCCAGCAGCCTCCGACAGGGCTACGAGCAGTACTTC,CASSLRQGYEQYF
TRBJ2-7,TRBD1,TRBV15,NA,TGTGCCACCAGCGGACCCTCGGACAGGGGTCCCTACGAGCAGTACTTC,CATSGPSDRGPYEQYF
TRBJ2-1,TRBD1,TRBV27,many,TGTGCCAGCAAGGGACAGGGGTCCAATGAGCAGTTCTTC,CASKGQGSNEQFF
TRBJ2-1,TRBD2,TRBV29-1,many,TGCAGCGTTGATCGAGGACTAGGGGCAGGGAATGAGCAGTTCTTC,CSVDRGLGAGNEQFF
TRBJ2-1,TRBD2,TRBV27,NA,TGTGCCAGCAGTTCACAATTGGGGACTAGCGGGAGGGCAATCGAGTTCTTC,CASSSQLGTSGRAIEFF
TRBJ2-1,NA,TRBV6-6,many,TGTGCCAGCAGCCGCCTGCTGTCAGACAACAATGAGCAGTTCTTC,CASSRLLSDNNEQFF
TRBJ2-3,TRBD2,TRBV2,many,TGTGCCAGCACCCAAGGGCGGCTAGCGGGAGGAGCGTTTTGGTATTTT,CASTQGRLAGGAFWYF
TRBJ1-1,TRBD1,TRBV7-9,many,TGTGCCAGCAGCAAGACAGGGGAGACGGCCAACACTGAAGCTTTCTTT,CASSKTGETANTEAFF
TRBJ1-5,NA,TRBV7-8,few,TGTGCCAGCAGCTTAGCGCAACCTGGTGGTGGGCAGCCCCAGCATTTT,CASSLAQPGGGQPQHF
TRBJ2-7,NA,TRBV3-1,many,TGTGCCAGCAGCCCAGAGGCCGGGGGCTACGAGCAGTACTTC,CASSPEAGGYEQYF
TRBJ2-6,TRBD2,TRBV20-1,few,TGCAGTGCTAGAACGGGACTAGCGGCTGGGGCCAACGTCCTGACTTTC,CSARTGLAAGANVLTF
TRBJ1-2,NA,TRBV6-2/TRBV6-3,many,TGTGCCAGCAGCACCCCTGGCTACACCTTC,CASSTPGYTF
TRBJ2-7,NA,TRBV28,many,TGTGCCAGCAGCCCTAGCTCCTACGAGCAGTACTTC,CASSPSSYEQYF
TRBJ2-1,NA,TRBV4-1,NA,TGCGCCAGCAGCCAAAGAACCCTTTCCACCTACAATGAGCAGTTCTTC,CASSQRTLSTYNEQFF
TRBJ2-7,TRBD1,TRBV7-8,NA,TGTGCCAGCAGCAAGGGCTTGCTCGGGGACAGGGGGCAGGAGCAGTACTTC,CASSKGLLGDRGQEQYF
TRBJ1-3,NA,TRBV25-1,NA,TGTGCCAGCAGCCTTTCCCGGGGGGCTGGAAACACCATATATTTT,CASSLSRGAGNTIYF
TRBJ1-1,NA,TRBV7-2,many,TGTGCCAGCAGCTTAAGGTCTCTGGGAATAAAAGCTTTCTTT,CASSLRSLGIKAFF
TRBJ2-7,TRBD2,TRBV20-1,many,TGCAGTGCTTACCTGACTAGCGGAAACTACGAGCAGTACTTC,CSAYLTSGNYEQYF
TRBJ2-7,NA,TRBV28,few,TGTGCCATAGGGCCCGGCTCTCCGTTACCCGAGCAGTACTTC,CAIGPGSPLPEQYF
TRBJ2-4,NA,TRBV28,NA,TGTGCCACAACCTCCTATGGGCCGGGCAAAAACATTCAGTACTTC,CATTSYGPGKNIQYF
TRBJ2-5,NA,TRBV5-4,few,TGTGCCAGCAGCTTGGACGGGACGTCACGAGAGACCCAGTACTTC,CASSLDGTSRETQYF
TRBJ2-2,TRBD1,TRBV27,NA,TGTGCCAGCAGTTTATCGGGACAGGGGGCGCACGGGGAGCTGTTTTTT,CASSLSGQGAHGELFF
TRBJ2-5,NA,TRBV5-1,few,TGCGCCAGCAGTGTACCGGGACAAAAAAAAGAGACCCAGTACTTC,CASSVPGQKKETQYF